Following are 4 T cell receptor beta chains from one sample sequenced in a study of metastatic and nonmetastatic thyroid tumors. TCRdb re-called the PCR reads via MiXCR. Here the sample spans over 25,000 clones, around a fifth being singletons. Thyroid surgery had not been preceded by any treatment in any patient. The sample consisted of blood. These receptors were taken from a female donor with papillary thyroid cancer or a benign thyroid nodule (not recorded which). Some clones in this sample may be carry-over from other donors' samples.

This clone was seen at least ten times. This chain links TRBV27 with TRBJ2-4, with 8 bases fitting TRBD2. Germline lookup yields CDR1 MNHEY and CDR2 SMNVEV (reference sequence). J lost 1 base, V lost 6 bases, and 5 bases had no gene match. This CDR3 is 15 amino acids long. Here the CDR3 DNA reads TGTGCCAGCAGGCGGGGGGCACAGGCCAAAAACATTCAGTACTTC. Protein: CASRRGAQAKNIQYF.

The CDR3 reads CASSYGHTEQYF. CDR3 nucleotides: TGTGCCAGCAGTTACGGTCATACCGAGCAGTACTTC. J is TRBJ2-7 and V is TRBV6-2 or TRBV6-3; D is unclear. CDR1 is MNHEY and CDR2 is SVGEGT in the germline V gene. Trimming removed 2 bases at V and 6 bases at J, with 8 bases between. The length of the CDR3 is 12 residues.

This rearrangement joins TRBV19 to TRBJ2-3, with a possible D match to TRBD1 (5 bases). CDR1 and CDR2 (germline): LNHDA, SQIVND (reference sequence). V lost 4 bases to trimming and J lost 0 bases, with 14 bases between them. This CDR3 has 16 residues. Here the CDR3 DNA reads TGTGCCAGTAGTACCAACGTGGGGCCTAGCACAGATACGCAGTATTTT. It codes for CASSTNVGPSTDTQYF.

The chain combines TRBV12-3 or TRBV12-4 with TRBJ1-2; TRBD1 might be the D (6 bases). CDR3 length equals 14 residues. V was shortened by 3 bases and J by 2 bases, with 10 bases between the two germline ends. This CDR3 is CASSLGHGNYGYTF. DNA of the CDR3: TGTGCCAGCAGTTTGGGACATGGGAACTATGGCTACACCTTC.